This T cell receptor beta chain derives from a study of T cell repertoires in cytomegalovirus infection (dated by TCRdb to about 2019). For the study in its entirety: Donor HLA type was relevant to the analysis, because carriage of CMV infection together with the matching HLA type was indicated by public TCR beta signatures.

The paper's findings and limits, for the study overall: The ex vivo response was dominated by HLA-C-restricted CMV-specific TCR beta clonotypes, which also provided the single most frequent clonotype in two of eight donors. Cumulative frequency of public TCR beta family members discriminated carriers of CMV infection plus the relevant HLA type in this cohort and an independent approximately 360-donor cohort.

The listed sequencing device is Illumina HiSeq 1500. TCRdb reran the public reads through fastp at Q25 and MiXCR, keeping productive beta chains. Each record represents a unique CDR3 protein, reported with the most common genes and DNA among its rows. This sample lists about 450,000 distinct CDR3 sequences; roughly 30% were detected once. The ten largest clones represent roughly 13% of the sample. In this sample, this clonotype turned up many times. The antigen it recognizes is unknown. No base quality information exists; no much larger clone differs at one position. This clonotype was obtained from a human donor in good health (CMV status not recorded). Some clones in this sample may be carry-over from other donors' samples. Sequencing was performed on PBMCs.

The CDR3 reads as follows: CASSPGIRLNTGELFF. Read as DNA, the sequence is TGTGCCAGCAGCCCCGGGATAAGACTGAACACCGGGGAGCTGTTTTTT. The chain uses TRBV7-2 and TRBJ2-2, with TRBD2 as a weak D call on 5 bases. In the germline V gene, CDR1 corresponds to SGHTA and CDR2 to FQGNSA. At the junction V is shortened by 5 bases and J by 1 base, with 14 bases in between. Measured from the cysteine to the phenylalanine, the CDR3 is 16 residues long. The entry retains the CDR3 DNA only, 48 bases that are in frame from base 1.